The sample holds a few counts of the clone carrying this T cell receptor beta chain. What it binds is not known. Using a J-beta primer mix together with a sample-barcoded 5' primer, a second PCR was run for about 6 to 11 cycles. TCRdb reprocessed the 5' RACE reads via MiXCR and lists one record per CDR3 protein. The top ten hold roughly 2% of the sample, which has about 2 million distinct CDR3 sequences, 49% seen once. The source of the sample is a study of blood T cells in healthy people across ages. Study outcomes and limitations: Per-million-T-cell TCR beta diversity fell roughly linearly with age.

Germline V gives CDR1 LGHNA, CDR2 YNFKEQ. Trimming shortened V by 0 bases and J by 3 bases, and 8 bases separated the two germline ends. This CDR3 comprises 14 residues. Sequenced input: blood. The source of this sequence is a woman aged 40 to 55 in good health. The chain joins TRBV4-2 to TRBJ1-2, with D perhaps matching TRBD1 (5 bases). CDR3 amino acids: CASSQDQGYYGYTF. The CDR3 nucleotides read TGTGCCAGCAGCCAAGATCAGGGATACTATGGCTACACCTTC.